These 27 T cell receptor beta chains originate from one sample sequenced in a study of OX40 agonist ivuxolimab in advanced cancers. This table comes from immunoSEQ multiplex PCR, and its TCRdb copy is limited to in-frame clones, with some not included. Among more than 20,000 clones listed, about nine tenths were seen once. Sequencing was performed on CD4+ or CD8+ T cells sorted from blood, taken in a trial of the OX40 agonist ivuxolimab. Receptor source: an adult with an advanced solid tumor such as melanoma, head and neck, liver or kidney cancer.

This chain links TRBV5-6 with TRBJ2-3; 10 nucleotides match TRBD2. V trimming: 4 bases; J trimming: 4 bases; junction bases outside the gene matches: 12. CDR1 and CDR2 from the germline V gene are SGHDT and YYEEEE. The CDR3 sequence is 17 residues long. The CDR3 protein is CASSPAGGTGLADTQYF. CDR3 sequence (DNA): TGTGCCAGCAGCCCAGCGGGGGGGACAGGCTTAGCAGATACGCAGTATTTT. The whole variable domain, filled in from reference TRBV5-6 and TRBJ2-3, reads DAGVTQSPTHLIKTRGQQVTLRCSPKSGHDTVSWYQQALGQGPQFIFQYYEEEERQRGNFPDRFSGHQFPNYSSELNVNALLLGDSALYLCASSPAGGTGLADTQYFGPGTRLTVL.

The V call is TRBV27, the J call TRBJ2-5; possibly TRBD2 for D (7 bases). V was shortened by 4 bases and J by 9 bases, with 15 bases between the two germline ends. CDR1 is MNHEY, CDR2 SMNVEV, per germline (reference sequence). The CDR3 runs 13 residues. CDR3 in amino acids: CASSSDLGGAQYF. CDR3 DNA: TGTGCCAGCAGTTCGGACCTAGGGGGGGCCCAGTACTTC.

The genes are TRBV11-2 and TRBJ2-3; a weak D match, TRBD2 (6 bases). With 4 bases removed from V and 0 bases from J, the gap between germline ends came to 14 bases. Germline CDR1 SGHAT, CDR2 FQNNGV. This CDR3 comprises 16 residues. The CDR3 DNA follows: TGTGCCAGCAGCTGGGGGGAGAGCCGGAGCACAGATACGCAGTATTTT. Amino acid sequence: CASSWGESRSTDTQYF. Full variable domain (rest looked up from reference TRBV11-2 and TRBJ2-3): EAGVAQSPRYKIIEKRQSVAFWCNPISGHATLYWYQQILGQGPKLLIQFQNNGVVDDSQLPKDRFSAERLKGVDSTLKIQPAKLEDSAVYLCASSWGESRSTDTQYFGPGTRLTVL.

The chain employs TRBV7-9 and TRBJ2-3; D is possibly TRBD1 or TRBD2 (7 bases each). Deletions cut 5 bases from V and 2 bases from J, with 23 bases between. The CDR3 is 18 amino acids. CDR1 and CDR2 (germline): SEHNR, FQNEAQ (reference sequence). The CDR3 DNA is TGTGCCAGCAGCCACAACGGTGGGGGGGACAGCCACACAGATACGCAGTATTTT. It specifies CASSHNGGGDSHTDTQYF. The full variable domain, with the rest looked up from reference TRBV7-9 and TRBJ2-3, is DTGVSQNPRHKITKRGQNVTFRCDPISEHNRLYWYRQTLGQGPEFLTYFQNEAQLEKSRLLSDRFSAERPKGSFSTLEIQRTEQGDSAMYLCASSHNGGGDSHTDTQYFGPGTRLTVL.

The chain is built from TRBV7-9 and TRBJ2-1, with no clear D. Germline V CDR1 and CDR2: SEHNR, FQNEAQ (reference sequence). The V gene lost 6 bases and the J gene lost 5 bases, with 11 bases spanning the gap. The CDR3 covers 13 residues. The CDR3 region has the DNA TGTGCCAGCAGTCCTTTTGTTGACAATGAGCAGTTCTTC. This sequence encodes CASSPFVDNEQFF.

V usage is TRBV4-1 and J usage is TRBJ2-1, with D uncertain. V lost 1 base, J lost 12 bases, and 7 bases lay in between. The germline V gene encodes CDR1 MGHRA and CDR2 YSYEKL. This CDR3 is built from 11 residues. For the CDR3, the DNA is TGCGCCAGCAGCCAAGGAGAATTGCAGTTCTTC. It is translated as CASSQGELQFF.

V usage is TRBV2 and J usage is TRBJ2-5; weak D call: TRBD2 (7 bases). The DNA end favors TRBJ2-7, so the J call may be wrong. Looked up from germline, CDR1 is SNHLY and CDR2 is FYNNEI. The CDR3 runs 13 residues. In nucleotides, the CDR3 is TGTGCCAGCGGGGGGGCTTTCCCCTACGAGCAGTACTTC. Translating it yields CASGGAFPYEQYF.

The genes are TRBV5-4 and TRBJ2-7, with a tentative D call TRBD1 (6 bases). The CDR3 has 13 residues. V was clipped by 4 bases and J by 3 bases, with 11 bases between them. Looked up from germline, CDR1 is SGHNT and CDR2 is YYREEE (reference sequence). CDR3 sequence reads: CASSMKDSYEQYF. CDR3 DNA sequence: TGTGCCAGCAGCATGAAGGACAGCTACGAGCAGTACTTC.

This clone was counted a few times. V is TRBV13 and J is TRBJ2-2; D unresolved. Germline-derived CDR1 and CDR2 are PRHDT and FYEKMQ (reference sequence). This CDR3 contains 12 residues. The V and J ends lost 5 bases and 7 bases respectively, with 8 bases between them. CDR3 loop: CASSVKIGELFF. The CDR3 DNA follows: TGTGCCAGCAGCGTTAAAATCGGGGAGCTGTTTTTT.

V gene TRBV19 combines with J gene TRBJ2-1, with no clear D. The CDR3 runs 12 residues. Germline CDR1 reads LNHDA; CDR2 reads SQIVND (reference sequence). The germline V and J ends were trimmed by 3 bases and 10 bases, with 10 bases remaining between them. The DNA of the CDR3 is TGTGCCAGTAGTATCGGTGGGGTAGAGCAGTTCTTC. Translated, it gives CASSIGGVEQFF.

This chain connects TRBV4-1 to TRBJ2-5; tentatively, D is TRBD1 (5 bases). Trimming cost V 3 bases and J 5 bases, with 13 bases left between them. The CDR3 totals 14 residues. The germline V gene encodes CDR1 MGHRA and CDR2 YSYEKL. CDR3 residues: CASSHLGRSETQYF. In DNA form, the CDR3 reads TGCGCCAGCAGCCATTTGGGGCGATCGGAGACCCAGTACTTC.

The J gene is TRBJ1-5, the V gene TRBV30, with D uncertain. Germline loops: CDR1 GTSNPN, CDR2 SVGIG (reference sequence). The CDR3 consists of 14 residues. V was shortened by 3 bases and J by 7 bases, with 16 bases between the two germline ends. The CDR3 nucleotides read TGTGCCTGGAGCTGGAGGGTTGATCAGCAGCCCCAGCATTTT. It yields the protein CAWSWRVDQQPQHF.

The chain carries TRBV7-6 and TRBJ1-1; 9 bases agree with TRBD1. Germline CDR1 is SGHVS and CDR2 is FNYEAQ. Trimming at V came to 6 bases and at J to 7 bases, leaving 6 bases not matched to a gene. The CDR3 is 13 amino acids. The CDR3 coding sequence is TGTGCCAGCAGTCCTGGGACAGGGATTGAAGCTTTCTTT. Translation gives CASSPGTGIEAFF.

This rearrangement joins TRBV6-5 to TRBJ1-1, with D possibly matching TRBD1 (6 bases). The CDR3 runs to 16 residues. Trimming removed 0 bases at V and 4 bases at J, with 15 bases between. Germline V lookup: CDR1 MNHEY, CDR2 SVGAGI. In DNA, the CDR3 is TGTGCCAGCAGTTACTCCCGAGGGGGGGGGAGCACTGAAGCTTTCTTT. Protein sequence: CASSYSRGGGSTEAFF.

This clone came up many times. V gene TRBV30 combines with J gene TRBJ1-2; D unclear. Germline CDR1 reads GTSNPN; CDR2 reads SVGIG (reference sequence). The V and J ends lost 3 bases and 2 bases respectively, with 10 bases between them. The length of the CDR3 is 13 residues. As DNA, the CDR3 is TGTGCCTGGAGGGAACCAGGCAACTATGGCTACACCTTC. Residues: CAWREPGNYGYTF.

The chain has TRBV6-1 and TRBJ2-3, with 8 nucleotides matching TRBD2. In germline, CDR1 is MNHNS, CDR2 SASEGT. This CDR3 is built from 16 residues. Losses at the gene ends were 2 bases for V and 3 bases for J; bases not matched to a gene: 7. This chain's CDR3 is CASSESRGGVTDTQYF. As DNA, the CDR3 is TGTGCCAGCAGTGAATCACGGGGGGGAGTTACAGATACGCAGTATTTT.

This sequence joins TRBV6-6 and TRBJ1-1, with a weak D call TRBD1 (5 bases). This CDR3 has 14 residues. Trimming pared 2 bases from V and 4 bases from J, leaving 11 bases between. The germline V gene has CDR1 MNHNY and CDR2 SVGAGI (reference sequence). The CDR3 DNA is TGTGCCAGCAGTTACGATTGGGGGGGCACTGAAGCTTTCTTT. Residues: CASSYDWGGTEAFF.

This chain joins TRBV5-1 and TRBJ1-2; 8 bases agree with TRBD1. Germline V CDR1 and CDR2: SGHRS, YFSETQ. Trimming cost V 0 bases and J 10 bases; bases outside gene matches: 5. The CDR3 has 13 amino acids. CDR3: CASSLVQGDDYTF. CDR3 DNA: TGCGCCAGCAGCTTGGTACAGGGGGACGACTACACCTTC.

The rearrangement links TRBV6-4 to TRBJ2-5; D possibly uses TRBD1 or TRBD2 (5 bases each). V gave up 6 bases and J gave up 2 bases, with 10 bases separating them. CDR3 size: 13 residues. Germline assignment: CDR1 MRHNA and CDR2 SNTAGT. CDR3 loop: CASSGTEQETQYF. CDR3 nucleotide sequence: TGTGCCAGCAGCGGGACCGAACAAGAGACCCAGTACTTC.

The V and J genes are TRBV4-1 and TRBJ1-1; 9 bases are a match to TRBD1. The trim removed 0 bases at V and 7 bases at J, leaving 12 bases unmatched. Germline-derived CDR1 and CDR2 are MGHRA and YSYEKL. This CDR3 spans 17 amino acids. CDR3 protein: CASSQEGPRDRAFEAFF. The DNA of the CDR3 is TGCGCCAGCAGCCAAGAAGGGCCCCGGGACAGGGCTTTTGAAGCTTTCTTT.

The chain uses TRBV7-9 and TRBJ1-1; D unclear. The V end was cut by 5 bases, the J end by 5 bases, with 9 bases between. CDR1 SEHNR and CDR2 FQNEAQ come from the germline V gene (reference sequence). The CDR3 consists of 12 residues. CDR3 DNA sequence: TGTGCCAGCAGCAGCTCCGGGACTGAAGCTTTCTTT. Its protein is CASSSSGTEAFF.

The chain is built from TRBV10-1 and TRBJ2-7, with D uncertain. V gave up 3 bases and J gave up 4 bases, with 7 bases separating them. From germline, CDR1 is WNHNN and CDR2 SYGVQD (reference sequence). This CDR3 region has 12 residues. The CDR3 bases are TGCGCCAGCAGTGAACCGGGTTACGAGCAGTACTTC. Protein product: CASSEPGYEQYF.

This clone has just one count. In nucleotides, the CDR3 is TGTGCCTGGAGTGTATTCGGCAATGAGCAGTTCTTC. Its protein is CAWSVFGNEQFF. The gene calls are TRBV30 and TRBJ2-1; D is undetermined. The CDR3 totals 12 residues. Germline V gives CDR1 GTSNPN, CDR2 SVGIG (reference sequence). Trimming took off 0 bases at V and 6 bases at J, with 6 bases between the two ends.

This clone has only one observation. The rearrangement links TRBV4-1 to TRBJ2-7; D might be TRBD1 (8 bases). Germline CDR1 and CDR2: MGHRA and YSYEKL. V was cut by 0 bases and J by 1 base, with 16 bases left in between. The CDR3 totals 17 residues. As DNA, the CDR3 is TGCGCCAGCAGCCAAGAGCTAAACAGGGGGGGATCCTACGAGCAGTACTTC. This gives the protein CASSQELNRGGSYEQYF.

The chain employs TRBV4-1 and TRBJ1-4, with a possible D match to TRBD1 (5 bases). The CDR3 contains 16 residues. The germline V and J ends were trimmed by 0 bases and 7 bases, with 15 bases remaining between them. Germline CDR1 MGHRA, CDR2 YSYEKL. DNA of the CDR3: TGCGCCAGCAGCCAAGATCGCGGGGGGTTGGCTGAAAAACTGTTTTTT. Amino acids: CASSQDRGGLAEKLFF.

This chain joins TRBV6-1 and TRBJ2-7; D is perhaps TRBD2 (5 bases). The CDR3 has 15 residues. The germline V gene encodes CDR1 MNHNS and CDR2 SASEGT. Trimming pared 2 bases from V and 3 bases from J, leaving 14 bases between. CDR3 in amino acids: CASSEYGGPYYEQYF. The CDR3 DNA follows: TGTGCCAGCAGTGAATACGGAGGACCGTACTACGAGCAGTACTTC.

This clone turned up a few times. The junction does not match germline at one end; this may be a read error. This chain links TRBV5-3 with TRBJ2-2; 10 nucleotides align to TRBD1. Being an ORF, TRBV5-3 has a function that is uncertain. The CDR3 has 15 residues. CDR3 sequence (DNA): TGTGCCAGCAGCTCCGGGACAGGGGACACCGGGGAGCTGTTTTTT. Its protein is CASSSGTGDTGELFF.